A selection of T cell receptor beta chains follows, all from one sample in a study of T-cell reconstitution after alpha-beta-depleted transplantation in children. MiXCR was run by TCRdb on the PCR reads, yielding one entry per CDR3 protein. In the table there are just under 250,000 distinct CDR3 sequences, around 25% of which are singletons. The sequencing used PBMCs, collected before TCRalphabeta/CD19-depleted stem cell transplant. These receptors were collected from a girl aged 2-10 years with Fanconi anemia, due to receive a stem cell transplant. Both conserved end residues are part of each CDR3. The order of the fields is clone size, J gene, D gene, V gene, CDR3 DNA, CDR3 protein. D genes are given only for firm matches. Not every row has a clone size; where given, it reads once, few, many or a size class.

many,TRBJ2-1,NA,TRBV20-1,TGCAGTGCTAGGAGACTTAGTAGCTACAATGAGCAGTTCTTC,CSARRLSSYNEQFF
many,TRBJ2-3,TRBD2,TRBV27,TGTGCCAGCAGTTTCGCGGGGGGCACAGATACGCAGTATTTT,CASSFAGGTDTQYF
many,TRBJ2-3,TRBD2,TRBV6-4,TGTGCCAGCAGTGACGTGTCAAGACTAGCTCAGGACACAGATACGCAGTATTTT,CASSDVSRLAQDTDTQYF
many,TRBJ1-5,TRBD1,TRBV20-1,TGCAGCACCGACAGGGACTTCAATCAGCCCCAGCATTTT,CSTDRDFNQPQHF
NA,TRBJ2-7,NA,TRBV29-1,TGCAGCGTTCCCGGAGACAGGTTCTACGAGCAGTACTTC,CSVPGDRFYEQYF
few,TRBJ2-7,NA,TRBV29-1,TGCAGCGTTGAAGATCGGGGGGCATCCTACGAGCAGTACTTC,CSVEDRGASYEQYF
many,TRBJ2-2,NA,TRBV29-1,TGCAGCGTTGCGAGGGTTGCCACCGGGGAGCTGTTTTTT,CSVARVATGELFF
NA,TRBJ2-1,NA,TRBV2,TGTGCCAGCAGTGAAAGGTTACCAGACCTTCCCAACAATGAGCAGTTCTTC,CASSERLPDLPNNEQFF
many,TRBJ2-7,NA,TRBV27,TGTGCCAGCAGTTTCAACGGGCGCCCCCCCTACGAGCAGTACTTC,CASSFNGRPPYEQYF
few,TRBJ2-1,TRBD1,TRBV28,TGTGCCAGCACCGGGACAGGGAAATACAATGAGCAGTTCTTC,CASTGTGKYNEQFF
many,TRBJ2-4,NA,TRBV20-1,TGCAGTGCTAGTTTTTCCTTAGCCAAAAACATTCAGTACTTC,CSASFSLAKNIQYF
many,TRBJ2-1,NA,TRBV12-3/TRBV12-4,TGTGCCAGCAGTTTAGGGCTTGAGCAGTTCTTC,CASSLGLEQFF
many,TRBJ1-1,TRBD1,TRBV12-3/TRBV12-4,TGTGCCAGCAGTCTCTGGACAGGGGGGACCTTCATGAACACTGAAGCTTTCTTT,CASSLWTGGTFMNTEAFF
NA,TRBJ1-5,NA,TRBV6-1,TGTGCCAGCGGAGTTGGCCAGCCCCAGCATTTT,CASGVGQPQHF
NA,TRBJ2-5,TRBD1,TRBV12-5,TGTGCTAGTGCCGGGGACAGGGCAGAGACCCAGTACTTC,CASAGDRAETQYF
NA,TRBJ1-1,NA,TRBV20-1,TGCAGTGCTAGATCGCCGAGTTGGCGGAAGAACACTGAAGCTTTCTTT,CSARSPSWRKNTEAFF
few,TRBJ1-1,TRBD1,TRBV29-1,TGCAGCGTTCAGGACAGGTTTGAAGCTTTCTTT,CSVQDRFEAFF
few,TRBJ2-1,NA,TRBV21-1,TGTGCCAGAAAGGAGAGGGAGTTCCGTGAGCAGTTCTTC,CARKEREFREQFF
many,TRBJ1-4,TRBD1,TRBV20-1,TGCAGTGCTAGAGATGCAGGGGGGTCGACTAATGAAAAACTGTTTTTT,CSARDAGGSTNEKLFF
NA,TRBJ2-1,TRBD1,TRBV7-7,TGTGCCAGCAGCCCGGAGACAGGGGGCAATGAGCAGTTCTTC,CASSPETGGNEQFF
NA,TRBJ1-3,TRBD1,TRBV29-1,TGCAGCGTCCAGGGGGGTTCTGGAAACACCATATATTTT,CSVQGGSGNTIYF
NA,TRBJ2-7,NA,TRBV5-1,TGCGCCAGCAGCTTGGGCCTTGTAAGGGGAGAGCAGTACTTC,CASSLGLVRGEQYF
few,TRBJ2-2,TRBD1,TRBV12-3/TRBV12-4,TGTGCCAGCAGAGGACAGGGGCCCAGTTTTTTCACCGGGGAGCTGTTTTTT,CASRGQGPSFFTGELFF
few,TRBJ1-2,NA,TRBV27,TGTGCCAGCAGTTTAACGAGCAGGGCTAACTATGGCTACACCTTC,CASSLTSRANYGYTF
few,TRBJ2-1,TRBD2,TRBV20-1,TGCAGTTCTGGACTAGAAATTATAGACAATGAGCAGTTCTTC,CSSGLEIIDNEQFF
many,TRBJ2-3,TRBD1,TRBV12-3/TRBV12-4,TGTGCCAGCAGTGGGGACAGGGGGACAGATACGCAGTATTTT,CASSGDRGTDTQYF
NA,TRBJ1-2,TRBD1,TRBV10-2,TGCGCCAGCAGCGGTACCGGGACAGGGAACTATGGCTACACCTTC,CASSGTGTGNYGYTF
many,TRBJ1-6,NA,TRBV12-3/TRBV12-4,TGTGCCAGCAGAACAGCGGAGAATTCACCCCTCCACTTT,CASRTAENSPLHF
NA,TRBJ1-4,TRBD1,TRBV12-3/TRBV12-4,TGTGCCAGCAGCTTGACAGGGGTCGAGGAAAAACTGTTTTTT,CASSLTGVEEKLFF
NA,TRBJ2-7,NA,TRBV2,TGTGCCAGCAGTGAAGGGGGCATCCACGAGCAGTACTTC,CASSEGGIHEQYF
NA,TRBJ1-6,TRBD1,TRBV28,TGTGCCAGCACCCTTTGGGGGACAGGGGCTCGGTCCCTCCACTTT,CASTLWGTGARSLHF
NA,TRBJ2-5,NA,TRBV5-5,TGTGCCAGCAGCCCTTGGGCCAACCAAGAGACCCAGTACTTC,CASSPWANQETQYF
NA,TRBJ1-2,TRBD1,TRBV20-1,TGCAGTGCTAGTGGGGACAGTAACTATGGCTACACCTTC,CSASGDSNYGYTF
NA,TRBJ2-6,TRBD1,TRBV29-1,TGCAGCGCCGGGACAGGGTATGGGGCCAACGTCCTGACTTTC,CSAGTGYGANVLTF
many,TRBJ1-4,TRBD1,TRBV7-6,TGTGCCAGCAGCTTGAATACAGGGGGCTATGAAAAACTGTTTTTT,CASSLNTGGYEKLFF
few,TRBJ1-1,NA,TRBV29-1,TGCAGCGTGGGGCCATGGTTGGTAACGAACACTGAAGCTTTCTTT,CSVGPWLVTNTEAFF
NA,TRBJ2-7,NA,TRBV6-1,TGTGCCAGCAGTGATCCGTCTAGCCCCTACGAGCAGTACTTC,CASSDPSSPYEQYF
few,TRBJ2-5,NA,TRBV29-1,TGCAGCGTGAGGGTGGGGGAGACCCAGTACTTC,CSVRVGETQYF
many,TRBJ2-1,NA,TRBV4-2,TGTGCCAGCAGCGATCGGTACAATGAGCAGTTCTTC,CASSDRYNEQFF
many,TRBJ2-3,NA,TRBV20-1,TGCAGTGCGAATCGACAGGGCACAGATACGCAGTATTTT,CSANRQGTDTQYF
NA,TRBJ2-1,NA,TRBV7-6,TGTGCCAGCAGCTTAGGGGGGGTAGCCAATGAGCAGTTCTTC,CASSLGGVANEQFF
many,TRBJ2-1,TRBD2,TRBV7-9,TGTGCCAGCAGCTTTCTTAGCGGGCCTGGCTACAATGAGCAGTTCTTC,CASSFLSGPGYNEQFF
many,TRBJ2-1,TRBD2,TRBV6-5,TGTGCCAGCCGTTCCTTAGCGGGGGGGTCCTACAATGAGCAGTTCTTC,CASRSLAGGSYNEQFF